This T cell receptor (beta chain) was recovered during a study of neurological immune-mediated disorders (dated by TCRdb to the late 2010s). Regarding the research as a whole: Peripheral blood TCR-beta repertoires from patients with HTLV-I-associated myelopathy (HAM/TSP), patients with multiple sclerosis, and healthy controls were compared in the study using UMI-based sequencing. The cohort comprised 60 to 75 subjects: approximately 15 HAM/TSP patients, 35 or so multiple sclerosis patients and about 20 healthy controls. The 106 TCR-beta libraries covered PBMC samples along with longitudinal samples, technical triplicates, and paired sorted CD4+ and CD8+ T-cell subsets.

The healthy controls were volunteers from a blood bank in Maryland, USA. Libraries from unsorted PBMCs were made from 2 million PBMCs kept in RNAlater at -80 degrees C until RNA extraction. Peripheral blood was subjected to Ficoll-Hypaque density gradient centrifugation to isolate PBMCs, which were then cryopreserved in liquid nitrogen. General findings and caveats noted by the study authors: The highest TCR clonal expansion was observed in HAM/TSP patients, whereas the lowest was observed in MS patients, even when compared with healthy controls. Expanded clones from different subjects shared no identical CDR3 amino acid sequences, which suggests that TCR-beta repertoires were private in all groups.

cDNA was synthesized by template-switch 5'RACE using a primer with a 10-nucleotide random unique molecular identifier that tagged each TCR transcript. Over 170 million TCR-beta sequences, covering 15-18 subjects, were produced in each sequencing run. The RNeasy kit was used to extract total RNA. The KAPA Real-time Library Amplification kit was used to amplify TCR-beta VDJ regions with primers targeting the TCR constant region and the 5'RACE anchor. Sample indexes and Illumina adaptors were added in a first PCR, after which library yield was increased in a second PCR. The roughly 650 bp TCR product was size-selected on a 2% E-gel SizeSelection system after Ampure bead purification. Before pooling, libraries had their quality checked on a Bioanalyzer, their concentration measured with Qubit, and their quantity determined with the Kapa Library Quantification kit. Libraries were sequenced paired-end 2 x 150 bp on an Illumina HiSeq 2500. To increase sequence diversity, about 24-32% phiX was spiked into each library pool. As for how the authors treated the data: The UMI-based MiGEC pipeline processed quality-filtered reads and removed over 75% of raw TCR sequences during error correction. VDJ genes were aligned to IMGT germline references, and clonotypes were defined by unique CDR3 amino acid sequence plus V-J genes. Clonal expansion, Shannon diversity, and CDR3 relatedness (CalcPairwiseDistances, ClusterSamples) were evaluated with VDJtools, and phylogenetic trees were built with CLCbio workbench. A clone was classed as expanded if it had 8 or more unique UMIs, a cutoff based on coefficient-of-variation modelling across technical triplicates. Using fastp at Q25 and MiXCR, TCRdb reprocessed the public reads and kept productive beta chains. Identical CDR3 proteins give one entry, which carries the most common genes and DNA. Here the V and J calls rest on TCRdb's processing, not on the authors' analysis. This sample gives about 43,000 distinct CDR3 sequences in total; more than 9.5% of them show up just once. The top ten clones comprise 0.95% to 1.5% of the sample.

From the germline V gene, CDR1 is SQVTM and CDR2 is ANQGSEA. V is clipped by 4 bases and J by 4 bases, and the sequence between their germline boundaries is 19 bases long. The cysteine opens and the phenylalanine closes a CDR3 of 15 amino acids. Of the read, only the CDR3 DNA is kept; its 45 bases are in frame from base 1. This clonotype was observed at least ten times. The target of this receptor is not known. No qualities accompany the bases; no much larger clone lies one base away. The chain joins TRBV29-1 to TRBJ1-2; no confident D gene assignment can be made. This clonotype originated in a female donor in good health. Source material: PBMCs. The nucleotide sequence is given as TGCAGCGTTGTTGACTTCTCTCTAAAACCCTATGGCTACACCTTC. The encoded protein is CSVVDFSLKPYGYTF.